The 17 T cell receptor beta chains presented below share a single source sample, sequenced in a study of blood T cell repertoires in COVID-19. Sequencing was performed with immunoSEQ multiplex PCR; in TCRdb, only in-frame clones are kept and a portion is missing. The table has 130,000 or so clones, 85% to 90% seen once; the top ten hold less than 4.5%. The material sequenced was peripheral blood. These receptors all stem from a man in his 60s with COVID-19, enrolled during active disease.

V usage is TRBV9 and J usage is TRBJ1-2; tentatively, D is TRBD1 (5 bases). The CDR3 covers 14 residues. CDR1 and CDR2 from the germline V gene are SGDLS and YYNGEE. The ends were cut back, 0 bases at V and 8 bases at J, with 14 bases in the middle. CDR3 nucleotide sequence: TGTGCCAGCAGCGTAGAAGACAGCTCCGGAGGCTACACCTTC. Translated: CASSVEDSSGGYTF. Together with reference TRBV9 and TRBJ1-2, the CDR3 gives the full variable domain: DSGVTQTPKHLITATGQRVTLRCSPRSGDLSVYWYQQSLDQGLQFLIQYYNGEERAKGNILERFSAQQFPDLHSELNLSSLELGDSALYFCASSVEDSSGGYTFGSGTRLTVV.

The V and J genes are TRBV16 and TRBJ1-4; perhaps TRBD1 as D (6 bases). Deletions cut 0 bases from V and 4 bases from J, with 9 bases between. From germline, CDR1 is KGHSY and CDR2 FQNENV. This CDR3 has 15 amino acids. The CDR3: CASSQSGQLNEKLFF. In DNA, the CDR3 is TGTGCCAGCAGCCAATCCGGACAGCTTAATGAAAAACTGTTTTTT.

The chain recombines TRBV3-1 (or the pseudogene TRBV3-2) with TRBJ1-2, with D tentatively TRBD1 (6 bases). V was clipped by 3 bases and J by 6 bases, with 11 bases between them. The germline V gene encodes CDR1 LGHDT and CDR2 YNNKEL (reference sequence). The CDR3 runs 13 residues. CDR3: CASSHIGGDGYTF. CDR3 nucleotides: TGTGCCAGCAGCCACATAGGGGGTGATGGCTACACCTTC.

This chain links TRBV11-2 with TRBJ1-4; D unresolved. V gave up 0 bases and J gave up 4 bases, with 3 bases separating them. The CDR3 is 13 amino acids. Germline CDR1 and CDR2: SGHAT and FQNNGV. The chain's CDR3 is CASSLDINEKLFF. Here the CDR3 DNA reads TGTGCCAGCAGCTTAGACATTAATGAAAAACTGTTTTTT. The whole variable domain, filled in from reference TRBV11-2 and TRBJ1-4, reads EAGVAQSPRYKIIEKRQSVAFWCNPISGHATLYWYQQILGQGPKLLIQFQNNGVVDDSQLPKDRFSAERLKGVDSTLKIQPAKLEDSAVYLCASSLDINEKLFFGSGTQLSVL.

The gene calls are TRBV5-1 and TRBJ1-1; D gene uncertain. This CDR3 comprises 14 residues. CDR1 SGHRS and CDR2 YFSETQ come from the germline V gene. V lost 4 bases and J 6 bases, leaving 16 bases between the germline ends. The CDR3 spells CASSLQAGGSEAFF. In DNA form, the CDR3 reads TGCGCCAGCAGCCTCCAGGCTGGTGGCTCTGAAGCTTTCTTT.

The chain links TRBV4-3 to TRBJ1-2; no definite D call. The CDR3 contains 15 residues. V lost 0 bases, J lost 6 bases, and 14 bases lay in between. The germline V gene encodes CDR1 LGHNA and CDR2 YSLEER. CDR3 nucleotide sequence: TGCGCCAGCAGCCAAGAGGCCGGCAGGTTCCATGGCTACACCTTC. Translating it yields CASSQEAGRFHGYTF.

This sequence joins TRBV3-1 (or the pseudogene TRBV3-2) and TRBJ1-2; a possible D gene is TRBD1 (6 bases). There are 15 residues in the CDR3. Trimming took 3 bases from V and 5 from J, leaving 16 bases between them. Germline CDR1 LGHDT, CDR2 YNNKEL (reference sequence). Written as DNA, the CDR3 is TGTGCCAGCAGCCACTCCGGGGGGGCGCGATATGGCTACACCTTC. It translates to CASSHSGGARYGYTF.

This rearrangement joins TRBV15 to TRBJ2-4; maybe TRBD1 (5 bases). Germline lookup yields CDR1 LNHNV and CDR2 YYDKDF (reference sequence). V was pared by 4 bases and J by 0 bases, with 10 bases between. The CDR3 has 15 amino acids. CDR3 region: CATSTRTLAKNIQYF. The CDR3 region has the DNA TGTGCCACCAGCACGCGGACATTAGCCAAAAACATTCAGTACTTC.

The chain has TRBV18 and TRBJ2-1; TRBD1 matches 9 bases. The CDR3 consists of 15 residues. J gave up 8 bases and V 2 bases, and 7 bases lay outside the gene matches. Per germline, CDR1 KGHSH and CDR2 LQKENI. This CDR3 is CASSPVPRQGDEQFF. CDR3 DNA sequence: TGTGCCAGCTCACCAGTCCCCCGACAGGGGGATGAGCAGTTCTTC.

V is TRBV12-3 or TRBV12-4 and J is TRBJ1-3; a possible D gene is TRBD1 (5 bases). V dropped 2 bases and J dropped 4 bases, with 6 bases sitting between them. The CDR3 runs 13 residues. CDR3 residues: CASSLSGGNTIYF. The DNA of the CDR3 is TGTGCCAGCAGTTTATCAGGGGGAAACACCATATATTTT.

This chain joins TRBV5-1 and TRBJ1-5; TRBD1 is a possible D gene (6 bases). The CDR3 totals 17 residues. Germline loops: CDR1 SGHRS, CDR2 YFSETQ. V was clipped by 2 bases and J by 0 bases, with 15 bases between them. The CDR3 nucleotides read TGCGCCAGCAGCTTTGACAGGCGATCCTTTAGCAATCAGCCCCAGCATTTT. It encodes CASSFDRRSFSNQPQHF.

The chain employs TRBV6-2 or TRBV6-3 and TRBJ2-4; possible D gene TRBD2, 6 bases. With 0 bases removed from V and 9 bases from J, the gap between germline ends came to 12 bases. The germline V gene has CDR1 MNHEY and CDR2 SVGEGT. The CDR3 runs 14 residues. The CDR3 is CASSYSGGSVIQYF. The CDR3 region has the DNA TGTGCCAGCAGTTACTCGGGGGGTTCCGTCATTCAGTACTTC.

This chain links TRBV6-2 or TRBV6-3 with TRBJ1-5; D ambiguous. The CDR3 contains 18 residues. Germline V CDR1 and CDR2: MNHEY, SVGEGT. Trimming stripped 2 bases from V and 0 bases from J, with 17 bases between. The CDR3 DNA is TGTGCCAGCAGTTACGTCAGGACTACGATGTATAGCAATCAGCCCCAGCATTTT. Translation gives CASSYVRTTMYSNQPQHF.

This clone was observed a handful of times. This rearrangement joins TRBV9 to TRBJ1-2, with D hard to call. V lost 4 bases and J lost 3, with 13 bases in between. The CDR3 has 14 residues. CDR1 and CDR2 from the germline V gene are SGDLS and YYNGEE. The CDR3 is CASSTRGGYYGYTF. DNA for the CDR3: TGTGCCAGCAGCACCCGGGGAGGCTACTATGGCTACACCTTC.

The rearrangement uses TRBV6-2 or TRBV6-3 and TRBJ2-3; TRBD2 matches 7 bases. CDR3 length: 13 residues. Germline V gene lookup returns CDR1 MNHEY and CDR2 SVGEGT. The ends lost 4 bases at V and 4 bases at J; junction bases unmatched: 2. The CDR3 region has the DNA TGTGCCAGCAGTTCGACTAGCCCAGATACGCAGTATTTT. Translated, it gives CASSSTSPDTQYF.

The chain employs TRBV7-3 and TRBJ2-2; D is unresolved. The CDR3 has 14 residues. Germline V lookup: CDR1 SGHTA, CDR2 FQGTGA. Trimming shortened V by 1 base and J by 5 bases, and 8 bases separated the two germline ends. In DNA, the CDR3 is TGTGCCAGCAGCTTAATGTCCCGGACCGGGGAGCTGTTTTTT. Its translation is CASSLMSRTGELFF. Full variable domain (outside the CDR3, taken from reference TRBV7-3 and TRBJ2-2): GAGVSQTPSNKVTEKGKYVELRCDPISGHTALYWYRQSLGQGPEFLIYFQGTGAADDSGLPNDRFFAVRPEGSVSTLKIQRTERGDSAVYLCASSLMSRTGELFFGEGSRLTVL.

This chain joins TRBV7-9 and TRBJ2-7; possibly TRBD2 for D (5 bases). Per the germline V gene, CDR1 is SEHNR and CDR2 is FQNEAQ (reference sequence). The CDR3 runs 12 residues. V was trimmed by 5 bases and J by 2 bases, leaving 7 bases between them. The CDR3 nucleotides read TGTGCCAGCAGCCAAGCGGCCTACGAGCAGTACTTC. Amino acid sequence: CASSQAAYEQYF.